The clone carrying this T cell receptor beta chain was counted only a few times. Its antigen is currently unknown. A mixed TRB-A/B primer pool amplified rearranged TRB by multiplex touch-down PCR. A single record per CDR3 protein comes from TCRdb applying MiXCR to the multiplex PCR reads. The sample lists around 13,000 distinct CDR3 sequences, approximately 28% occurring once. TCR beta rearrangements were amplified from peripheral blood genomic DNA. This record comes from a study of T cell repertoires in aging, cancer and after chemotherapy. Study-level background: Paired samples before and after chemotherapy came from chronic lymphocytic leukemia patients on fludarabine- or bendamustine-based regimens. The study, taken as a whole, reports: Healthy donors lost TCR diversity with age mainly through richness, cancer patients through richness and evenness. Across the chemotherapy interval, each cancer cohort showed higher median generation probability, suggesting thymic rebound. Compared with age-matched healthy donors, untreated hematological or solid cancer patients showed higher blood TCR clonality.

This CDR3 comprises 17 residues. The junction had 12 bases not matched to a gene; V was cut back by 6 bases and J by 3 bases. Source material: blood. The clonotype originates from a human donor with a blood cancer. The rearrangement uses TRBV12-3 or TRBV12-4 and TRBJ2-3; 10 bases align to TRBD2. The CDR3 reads CASSPPASGGMTDTQYF. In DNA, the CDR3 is TGTGCCAGCAGCCCGCCGGCTAGCGGGGGTATGACAGATACGCAGTATTTT.